This is a list of T cell receptor beta chains from one sample in a study of identical twins. MiXCR was run by TCRdb on the 5' RACE reads, yielding one entry per CDR3 protein. Here the sample spans 200,000 to 300,000 distinct CDR3 sequences, approximately 10% being singletons. Sequenced: memory T cells sorted from blood. The receptor set was obtained from a man between 45 and 60 years old in good health. CDR3s include the opening cysteine and the closing phenylalanine or tryptophan. The D gene is left open where the match is weak. Clone size is not always given. Where it is, it says once, few, many or a class for expanded clones.

j_call | clone_size | v_call | d_call | cdr3_nt | cdr3_aa
TRBJ2-7 | few | TRBV20-1 | TRBD1 | TGCAGTGCTAACGCAGGGGGCTACGAGCAGTACTTC | CSANAGGYEQYF
TRBJ2-7 | few | TRBV28 | . | TGTGCCAGCCGGGCGGACCGGGGGGAGCAGTACTTC | CASRADRGEQYF
TRBJ2-2 | . | TRBV5-1 | TRBD1 | TGCGCCAGCAGCGTGACAGGGGAAAAGGACACCGGGGAGCTGTTTTTT | CASSVTGEKDTGELFF
TRBJ2-7 | many | TRBV4-3 | TRBD2 | TGCGCCAGCAGCCAAGATGGGCGTGGGGGGGTCGAGCAGTACTTC | CASSQDGRGGVEQYF
TRBJ1-3 | . | TRBV20-1 | . | TGCAGTGCTAGGGGAGGATCCTCCTACTCTGGAAACACCATATATTTT | CSARGGSSYSGNTIYF
TRBJ1-5 | few | TRBV28 | . | TGTGCCAGCAGTAGGGGTCGCAATCAGCCCCAGCATTTT | CASSRGRNQPQHF
TRBJ1-2 | few | TRBV28 | . | TGTGCCAGCAGTTCGGCCAATGGTGGCTACACCTTC | CASSSANGGYTF
TRBJ2-7 | few | TRBV4-3 | . | TGCGCCAGCAGCCAAGATCTTTGGGGCAGGACCTACGAGCAGTACTTC | CASSQDLWGRTYEQYF
TRBJ2-2 | . | TRBV4-3 | . | TGCGCCAGCAGCCAAGAGCCGGGCCAGGGGGAGCTGTTTTTT | CASSQEPGQGELFF
TRBJ1-1 | . | TRBV11-1 | . | TGTGCCAGCAGCATTAAGGGGGGCGCGAGGAACACTGAAGCTTTCTTT | CASSIKGGARNTEAFF
TRBJ2-1 | many | TRBV20-1 | . | TGCAGTGCTAGAGACCTGGCGGCGGAGCAGTTCTTC | CSARDLAAEQFF
TRBJ2-7 | . | TRBV10-3 | TRBD1 | TGTGCCATCAGTGACGGGGACAGGGGGGACGAGCAGTACTTC | CAISDGDRGDEQYF
TRBJ2-7 | few | TRBV6-1 | TRBD1 | TGTGCCAGCAGCGCCGGGACAGCCGTGAGCTACGAGCAGTACTTC | CASSAGTAVSYEQYF
TRBJ2-3 | . | TRBV10-3 | TRBD1 | TGTGCCTCTACAATAGGACAGGGCGGCACAGATACGCAGTATTTT | CASTIGQGGTDTQYF
TRBJ2-7 | once | TRBV28 | . | TGTGCCAGCAGTTTACGGGTCCAGCAGTACTTC | CASSLRVQQYF
TRBJ1-5 | few | TRBV12-3/TRBV12-4 | . | TGTGCCAGCAGTTCGGGACTCTCCAATCAGCCCCAGCATTTT | CASSSGLSNQPQHF